This T cell receptor (beta chain) was captured by sequencing in a study of T cell responses to AZD1222 COVID-19 vaccine (dated by TCRdb to about 2021). At the level of the whole study: Because spike-specific TCR depth and breadth did not differ between the two schedules, AZD1222 recipients who got a second dose at roughly 4 weeks were pooled with those who got a second dose at roughly 12 weeks. A total of 233 trial participants underwent TCR sequencing, of whom 207 received two doses of AZD1222 and about 25 received two doses of the MenACWY control vaccine. Trial participants were enrolled by age into 18-55, 56-69 and 70-plus year subgroups, with approximately 160, 26 and 62 TCR-sequenced participants respectively.

The CDR3 regions of human TCRbeta chains were analyzed by immunosequencing. From the authors' description of their analysis: TCRs in the repertoires were compared against a reference library of SARS-CoV-2-specific TCRs that had been generated with the MIRA antigen-specificity platform. Breadth was defined as the fraction of unique TCRs that were SARS-CoV-2-associated, and depth was defined as the fraction of total T cells that were SARS-CoV-2-associated. Each spike-specific TCR was assigned to its reactive spike region and to a CD4 or CD8 class using the MIRA data. Log10-transformed breadth and depth values were compared by one-way ANOVA with Sidak's multiple comparisons tests. TCRdb carries this immuneACCESS record with in-frame sequences only. Its versions omit some clonotypes, under half of them owing to an unresolved V gene in the studies checked, with the rest unexplained. V and J calls and clone size are given by that table; D and trimming were obtained from the DNA. The sample contains around 110,000 clones, 92% of them found a single time. The ten largest clonotypes hold around 1.5% of the sample.

Comment on this clone: Its antigen remains unidentified. Base-call qualities are not available, and no considerably larger clone is one nucleotide away.

Trimming at the junction amounts to 3 bases on V and 3 bases on J, and the germline ends lie 18 bases apart. The CDR3 has 17 amino acids, counting the end cysteine and phenylalanine. Kept here is only the CDR3 DNA, which spans 51 bases and is read in frame from base 1. For CDR1 and CDR2, the germline V gene lists MGHRA and YSYEKL. The time point label for this specimen denotes: baseline before first vaccination. Vaccinee samples came from UK trials COV001 and COV002, including a single-blind randomized controlled phase 2/3 trial of AZD1222 (ChAdOx1 nCoV-19) in healthy adults. For TCRbeta chain sequencing, PBMC samples were collected from trial participants at day 0 and at day 28 after the second dose. Here is what the overall study found, with its caveats: Only 5 to 7 AZD1222 recipients were SARS-CoV-2 seropositive at baseline, limiting conclusions about previously exposed vaccinees. Nearly half of unique spike-specific TCRs reportedly recognized epitopes outside regions mutated in the B.1.351 and B.1.1.7 variants. The 56-69-year group was small, and its depth increase did not reach significance, likely because of low power. No day 14 peak-response samples were available, so repertoires were characterized only after the peak T cell response. Spike-specific TCR breadth and depth rose significantly after two AZD1222 doses compared with day 0 and with MenACWY recipients. Most participants were white British and females outnumbered males, and the authors suggested that clonal diversity may have been underestimated. CD4 TCRs associated with the vaccine covered the entire spike protein, and the dominant responses were in regions 160-218 and 743-854.

Recombination connected TRBV4-1 to TRBJ1-5; the D gene is perhaps TRBD1, on 6 matching bases. This TCR was recovered from an adult in good health. Specimen: peripheral blood, collected on day 0 of AZD1222 vaccination. This receptor carries the CDR3 CASSHGRQGPVNQPQHF. The sequenced DNA: TGCGCCAGCAGCCATGGGAGGCAGGGGCCGGTCAATCAGCCCCAGCATTTT.